The clone carrying this T cell receptor (beta chain) showed up just a few times. The data were taken from a study of blood T cell repertoires in COVID-19. Study summary: The study drew acute and convalescent COVID-19 samples from the United States, Italy and Spain.

This CDR3 has 16 amino acids. Germline V lookup: CDR1 SGHNT, CDR2 YENEEA. The trim removed 5 bases at V and 6 bases at J, leaving 12 bases unmatched. The method was immunoSEQ multiplex PCR; TCRdb's version includes in-frame clones alone and lacks a portion of them. Here the sample spans over 70,000 clones, around 85% being singletons. The clonotype originates from a man older than 75 with acute or convalescent COVID-19. The sample comprised peripheral blood. This sequence joins TRBV11-3 and TRBJ2-3, with 9 bases lining up with TRBD2. The CDR3, as DNA: TGTGCCAGCAGCCCAAGGACTAGCGCTGGCCGGGATACGCAGTATTTT. As protein: CASSPRTSAGRDTQYF. Looking up the rest from reference TRBV11-3 and TRBJ2-3 gives the full variable domain: EAGVVQSPRYKIIEKKQPVAFWCNPISGHNTLYWYLQNLGQGPELLIRYENEEAVDDSQLPKDRFSAERLKGVDSTLKIQPAELGDSAVYLCASSPRTSAGRDTQYFGPGTRLTVL.